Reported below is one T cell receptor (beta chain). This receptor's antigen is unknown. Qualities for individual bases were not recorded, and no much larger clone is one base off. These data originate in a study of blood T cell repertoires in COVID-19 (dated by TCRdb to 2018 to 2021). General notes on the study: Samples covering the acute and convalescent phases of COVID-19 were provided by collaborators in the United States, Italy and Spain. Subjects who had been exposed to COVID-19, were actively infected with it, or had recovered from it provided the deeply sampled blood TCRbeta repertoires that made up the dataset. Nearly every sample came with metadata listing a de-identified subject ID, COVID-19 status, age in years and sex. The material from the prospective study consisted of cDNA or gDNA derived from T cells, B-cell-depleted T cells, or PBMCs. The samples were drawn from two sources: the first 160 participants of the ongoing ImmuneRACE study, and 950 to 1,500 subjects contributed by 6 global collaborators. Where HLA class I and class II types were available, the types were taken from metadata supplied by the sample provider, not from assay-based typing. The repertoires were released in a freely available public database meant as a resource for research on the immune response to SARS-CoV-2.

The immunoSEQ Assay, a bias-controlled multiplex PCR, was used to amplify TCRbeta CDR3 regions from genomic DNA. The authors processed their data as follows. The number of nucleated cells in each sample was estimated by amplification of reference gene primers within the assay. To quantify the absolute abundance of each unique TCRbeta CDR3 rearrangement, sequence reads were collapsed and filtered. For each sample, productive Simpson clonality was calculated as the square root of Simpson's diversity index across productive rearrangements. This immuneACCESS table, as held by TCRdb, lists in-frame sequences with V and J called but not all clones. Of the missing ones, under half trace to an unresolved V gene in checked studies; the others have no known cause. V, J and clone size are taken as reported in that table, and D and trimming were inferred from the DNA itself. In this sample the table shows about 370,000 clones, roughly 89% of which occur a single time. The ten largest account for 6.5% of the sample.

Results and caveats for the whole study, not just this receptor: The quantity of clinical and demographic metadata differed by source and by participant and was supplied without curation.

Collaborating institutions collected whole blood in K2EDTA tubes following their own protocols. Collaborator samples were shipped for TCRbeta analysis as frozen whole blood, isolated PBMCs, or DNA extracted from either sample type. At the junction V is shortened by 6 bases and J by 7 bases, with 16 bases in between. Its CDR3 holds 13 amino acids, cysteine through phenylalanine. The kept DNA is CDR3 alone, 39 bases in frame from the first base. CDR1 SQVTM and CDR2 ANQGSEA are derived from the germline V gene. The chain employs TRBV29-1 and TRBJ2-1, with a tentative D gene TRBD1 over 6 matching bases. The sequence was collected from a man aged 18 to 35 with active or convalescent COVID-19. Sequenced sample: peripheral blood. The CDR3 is CSVAQGPSNEQFF. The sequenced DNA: TGCAGCGTCGCACAGGGTCCCTCGAATGAGCAGTTCTTC.